The 4 T cell receptor beta chains reported below all come from one sample, sequenced in a study of T cell repertoires in cytomegalovirus infection. Using its own MiXCR run on the reads, TCRdb lists one record per CDR3 protein. The sample yields 400,000 to 600,000 distinct CDR3 sequences, about 39% seen once. No antigen has been assigned to these receptors. The input for sequencing was cultured PBMCs, taken from culture after CMV antigen stimulation. The receptor source for this set is a human donor in good health (CMV status not recorded). Some clones in this sample may be carry-over from other donors' samples.

The rearrangement links TRBV30 to TRBJ2-1, with 13 bases matching TRBD2. Looked up from germline, CDR1 is GTSNPN and CDR2 is SVGIG (reference sequence). The length of the CDR3 is 17 residues. The trim removed 0 bases at V and 7 bases at J, leaving 9 bases unmatched. Here the CDR3 DNA reads TGTGCCTGGAGTGTTCTAACTAGCGGGAGGGCACGGAATGAGCAGTTCTTC. Residues: CAWSVLTSGRARNEQFF.

This clonotype was observed a few times. The chain recombines TRBV6-1 with TRBJ2-7; tentatively, D is TRBD1 or TRBD2 (5 bases each). The germline V gene encodes CDR1 MNHNS and CDR2 SASEGT. The CDR3 consists of 18 residues. The V end lost 0 bases, the J end lost 5 bases, and 23 bases lay between the germline ends. The CDR3: CASSEAFWTQPDGDEQYF. CDR3 bases: TGTGCCAGCAGTGAAGCTTTCTGGACACAACCCGACGGGGACGAGCAGTACTTC.

The V and J genes are TRBV11-2 and TRBJ2-5; 7 bases line up with TRBD2. The CDR3 covers 14 residues. V gave up 6 bases and J gave up 5 bases; unmatched junction bases: 9. Germline V gene sequence: CDR1 SGHAT, CDR2 FQNNGV. CDR3 residues: CASSYAAGAETQYF. The CDR3 bases are TGTGCCAGCAGTTACGCGGCGGGAGCGGAGACCCAGTACTTC.

The chain combines TRBV12-3 or TRBV12-4 with TRBJ1-4, with D possibly being TRBD1 (5 bases). The CDR3 totals 16 residues. V lost 3 bases and J lost 6, with 17 bases in between. For the CDR3, the DNA is TGTGCCAGCAGTTTGCTAGTTTGGGGCGAGGATGAAAAACTGTTTTTT. Amino acid sequence: CASSLLVWGEDEKLFF.